The clone carrying this T cell receptor beta chain has only a few counts. The sample originates from a study of CD8 T cells in ankylosing spondylitis. In TCRdb, the 5' RACE reads were re-called with MiXCR into one record per CDR3 protein. Counted here are 150,000 to 200,000 distinct CDR3 sequences, approximately 16% occurring once; the ten biggest clones make up about 7.8%. Per the germline V gene, CDR1 is SGHRS and CDR2 is YFSETQ. The CDR3 runs to 19 residues. The ends were cut back, 4 bases at V and 1 base at J, with 25 bases in the middle. The origin of this receptor is a male donor with ankylosing spondylitis or in good health (not recorded which). The sample comprised blood, either unsorted or a sorted T cell fraction (not recorded which). V gene TRBV5-1 combines with J gene TRBJ2-3, with a possible D match to TRBD2 (5 bases). The CDR3 nucleotides are TGCGCCAGCAGCCGGAGGTTCGGTTTGCAAGGCGGCGGCACAGATACGCAGTATTTT. Translation gives CASSRRFGLQGGGTDTQYF.